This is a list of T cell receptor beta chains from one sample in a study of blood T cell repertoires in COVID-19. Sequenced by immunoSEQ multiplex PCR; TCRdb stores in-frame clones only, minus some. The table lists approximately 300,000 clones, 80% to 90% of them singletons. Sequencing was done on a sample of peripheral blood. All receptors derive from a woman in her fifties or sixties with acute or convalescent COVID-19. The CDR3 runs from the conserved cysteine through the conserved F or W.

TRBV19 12 CASRDLNYGYTF
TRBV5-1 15 CASSLDRANTGELFF
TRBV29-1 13 CSVTGTGGEKLFF
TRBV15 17 CATSREGSTRTVEEAFF
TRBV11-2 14 CASTKTRSADTQYF
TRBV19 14 CASSSPGGRNTIYF
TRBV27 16 CASSPFGQPSGNTIYF
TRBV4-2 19 CASSQDLNGPSGMSYEQYF
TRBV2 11 CASSYQETQYF
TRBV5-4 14 CASSRTGESDTQYF
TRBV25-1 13 CASSGNRAAGYTF
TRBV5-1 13 CASSLGTGHGYTF
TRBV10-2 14 CASRDQDSRYDYTF
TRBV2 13 CASSMGLTGELFF
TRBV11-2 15 CASSLVAGAGLEQYF
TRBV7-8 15 CASSLSDSGANVLTF
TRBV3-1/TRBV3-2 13 CASSQEEAGGPDF
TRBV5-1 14 CASSRATEGYGYTF
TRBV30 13 CAWSVSGTNEQFF
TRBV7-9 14 CASQGLASTDTQYF
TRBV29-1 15 CSVEGGGRSTDTQYF
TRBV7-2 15 CASSLAGGSNQPQHF
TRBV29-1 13 CSIRQDLQETQYF
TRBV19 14 CASSERLSSQPQHF
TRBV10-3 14 CAISGSTGEREAFF
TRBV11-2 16 CASSLVGAAAGETQYF
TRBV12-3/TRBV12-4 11 CATERGGGYTF
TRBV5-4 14 CASSLDQGFYEQYF
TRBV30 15 CAWSPRGFDTGELFF
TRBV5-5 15 CASSATGLSYSPLHF
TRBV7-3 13 CASSLTSVTEAFF
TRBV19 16 CASRRGTSGVPDTQYF
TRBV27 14 CASSLTSGSYEQYF
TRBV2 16 CASSRPGTGANTEAFF
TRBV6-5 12 CASSSGVTEAFF
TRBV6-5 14 CASSRTGGSYEQYF
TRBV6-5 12 CASSDPGGGWTF
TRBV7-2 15 CASSLQRGEGETQYF
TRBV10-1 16 CASSFKPGQSNEKLFF
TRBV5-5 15 CASSVIAQGGYGYTF
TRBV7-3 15 CASSFNGEADSPLHF
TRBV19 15 CATLRGRGMSTEAFF
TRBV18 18 CASSPPNIMAGGNTEAFF